A selection of T cell receptor beta chains follows, all from one sample in a study of T cells in localized non-small cell lung cancer. Here immunoSEQ multiplex PCR was the method, and the copy in TCRdb shows in-frame clones only, minus some. The sample lists under 70,000 clones, roughly 90% occurring once. Here the sequenced sample was peripheral blood, taken before any cancer treatment. The receptors were gathered from a woman aged 40-70 years with stage I lung adenocarcinoma. The CDR3 runs from the conserved cysteine through the conserved F or W. A D gene is named only where the DNA matches it firmly. Size tells how often a clone was seen (once, few, many) or the class of an expanded clone, and some rows leave it out.

v_call,clone_size,d_call,cdr3_length,j_call,cdr3_aa,cdr3_nt
TRBV7-2,NA,NA,16,TRBJ2-5,CASSLYGGWNQETQYF,TGTGCCAGCAGTCTTTACGGGGGCTGGAACCAAGAGACCCAGTACTTC
TRBV20-1,few,NA,11,TRBJ2-5,CSGETQETQYF,TGCAGTGGGGAGACACAAGAGACCCAGTACTTC
TRBV5-5,NA,NA,13,TRBJ1-1,CASSLGGNTEAFF,TGTGCCAGCAGCTTGGGGGGGAACACTGAAGCTTTCTTT
TRBV9,NA,NA,14,TRBJ2-1,CASSVGGGRNEQFF,TGTGCCAGCAGCGTAGGAGGAGGGAGAAATGAGCAGTTCTTC
TRBV29-1,few,TRBD2,13,TRBJ2-3,CSHTSGNTDTQYF,TGCAGTCACACTAGCGGTAACACAGATACGCAGTATTTT
TRBV4-2,NA,TRBD2,16,TRBJ2-1,CASSHRGGASSNEQFF,TGTGCCAGCAGCCATCGCGGGGGGGCCAGTAGTAATGAGCAGTTCTTC
TRBV9,NA,TRBD1,16,TRBJ2-5,CASSVSGTGGGETQYF,TGTGCCAGCAGCGTCAGTGGGACAGGGGGCGGAGAGACCCAGTACTTC
TRBV11-3,NA,TRBD1,16,TRBJ2-7,CASSRATGRSLGEQYF,TGTGCCAGCAGTCGAGCGACAGGGCGATCCCTGGGGGAGCAGTACTTC
TRBV4-3,NA,NA,14,TRBJ2-7,CASSQDPSTYEQYF,TGCGCCAGCAGCCAAGATCCGTCTACCTACGAGCAGTACTTC
TRBV7-2,NA,NA,12,TRBJ1-2,CASSLANYGYTF,TGTGCCAGCAGCTTAGCTAACTATGGCTACACCTTC
TRBV19,NA,NA,11,TRBJ1-2,CASSIGRGQTF,TGTGCCAGTAGTATAGGGAGAGGACAGACCTTC
TRBV7-2,NA,TRBD2,17,TRBJ2-3,CASSPVGGGLYTDTQYF,TGTGCCAGCAGCCCTGTGGGGGGGGGTCTTTACACAGATACGCAGTATTTT
TRBV10-3,NA,TRBD1,14,TRBJ1-5,CAISPGQPNQPQHF,TGTGCCATCAGTCCGGGACAGCCGAATCAGCCCCAGCATTTT
TRBV9,NA,NA,15,TRBJ2-4,CASSVVGETKNIQYF,TGTGCCAGCAGCGTAGTAGGGGAAACCAAAAACATTCAGTACTTC
TRBV7-2,NA,TRBD1,14,TRBJ2-7,CASSLAGQGYEQYF,TGTGCCAGCAGCTTAGCGGGACAGGGGTACGAGCAGTACTTC
TRBV12-5,NA,NA,15,TRBJ2-7,CASGLVFGFRHEQYF,TGTGCTAGTGGTTTGGTATTTGGGTTCCGGCACGAGCAGTACTTC
TRBV9,NA,NA,13,TRBJ1-1,CASSGGRNTEAFF,TGTGCCAGCAGCGGAGGACGGAACACTGAAGCTTTCTTT
TRBV15,NA,NA,13,TRBJ1-6,CATSSEINSPLHF,TGTGCCACCAGCAGCGAGATTAATTCACCCCTCCACTTT
TRBV9,NA,NA,16,TRBJ2-1,CASSRGDIAAYNEQFF,TGTGCCAGCAGCCGGGGTGATATTGCTGCCTACAATGAGCAGTTCTTC
TRBV7-6,NA,NA,16,TRBJ2-4,CASSLGAGDPKNIQYF,TGTGCCAGCAGCTTAGGGGCAGGGGACCCCAAAAACATTCAGTACTTC
TRBV19,NA,NA,15,TRBJ1-5,CASSIVVAGVQPQHF,TGTGCCAGTAGTATAGTGGTGGCAGGGGTTCAGCCCCAGCATTTT
TRBV7-6,NA,NA,15,TRBJ2-2,CASSLGARNTGELFF,TGTGCCAGCAGCTTAGGCGCCAGGAACACCGGGGAGCTGTTTTTT
TRBV28,NA,TRBD1,15,TRBJ2-1,CASTSTGGAVDEQFF,TGTGCCAGCACCTCTACAGGGGGCGCGGTAGATGAGCAGTTCTTC
TRBV7-9,NA,NA,13,TRBJ2-3,CATTDFRTDTQYF,TGTGCCACTACGGACTTTCGCACAGATACGCAGTATTTT
TRBV6-6,NA,NA,13,TRBJ1-1,CASNVQMNTEAFF,TGTGCCAGCAATGTCCAAATGAACACTGAAGCTTTCTTT
TRBV4-3,NA,TRBD2,16,TRBJ2-7,CASSQDRLAAYYEQYF,TGCGCCAGCAGCCAAGATAGGCTAGCGGCCTACTACGAGCAGTACTTC
TRBV9,NA,TRBD1,13,TRBJ1-2,CASSGTGGDGYTF,TGTGCCAGCAGCGGGACAGGGGGGGATGGCTACACCTTC
TRBV25-1,NA,TRBD1,15,TRBJ2-7,CASSEFKTGNYEQYF,TGTGCCAGCAGTGAATTTAAGACAGGGAACTACGAGCAGTACTTC
TRBV7-6,NA,TRBD1,13,TRBJ2-7,CASSLAGTGEQYF,TGTGCCAGCAGCTTAGCGGGGACAGGGGAGCAGTACTTC
TRBV5-6,NA,TRBD1,14,TRBJ1-1,CASSLQGTGTEAFF,TGTGCCAGCAGCTTACAGGGGACAGGCACTGAAGCTTTCTTT
TRBV7-8,NA,TRBD1,17,TRBJ1-4,CASSPLTGRGNNEKLFF,TGTGCCAGCAGCCCCTTGACAGGGCGCGGAAATAATGAAAAACTGTTTTTT
TRBV6-1,NA,NA,13,TRBJ1-4,CASTGLLREKLFF,TGTGCCAGCACCGGACTTCTAAGGGAAAAACTGTTTTTT
TRBV7-8,NA,NA,15,TRBJ2-3,CASSLRGISTDTQYF,TGTGCCAGCAGCTTACGCGGGATCAGCACAGATACGCAGTATTTT
TRBV5-4,NA,NA,15,TRBJ2-7,CASSLEGGGPYEQYF,TGTGCCAGCAGCTTGGAGGGAGGGGGCCCCTACGAGCAGTACTTC
TRBV25-1,NA,NA,13,TRBJ1-1,CASSEQGIAEAFF,TGTGCCAGCAGCGAACAGGGTATAGCTGAAGCTTTCTTT
TRBV19,NA,NA,14,TRBJ1-4,CASRPGSTNEKLFF,TGTGCCAGTAGACCAGGGTCAACTAATGAAAAACTGTTTTTT
TRBV11-3,NA,NA,16,TRBJ2-6,CASSLEPGTGANVLTF,TGTGCCAGCAGCTTAGAACCGGGGACTGGGGCCAACGTCCTGACTTTC